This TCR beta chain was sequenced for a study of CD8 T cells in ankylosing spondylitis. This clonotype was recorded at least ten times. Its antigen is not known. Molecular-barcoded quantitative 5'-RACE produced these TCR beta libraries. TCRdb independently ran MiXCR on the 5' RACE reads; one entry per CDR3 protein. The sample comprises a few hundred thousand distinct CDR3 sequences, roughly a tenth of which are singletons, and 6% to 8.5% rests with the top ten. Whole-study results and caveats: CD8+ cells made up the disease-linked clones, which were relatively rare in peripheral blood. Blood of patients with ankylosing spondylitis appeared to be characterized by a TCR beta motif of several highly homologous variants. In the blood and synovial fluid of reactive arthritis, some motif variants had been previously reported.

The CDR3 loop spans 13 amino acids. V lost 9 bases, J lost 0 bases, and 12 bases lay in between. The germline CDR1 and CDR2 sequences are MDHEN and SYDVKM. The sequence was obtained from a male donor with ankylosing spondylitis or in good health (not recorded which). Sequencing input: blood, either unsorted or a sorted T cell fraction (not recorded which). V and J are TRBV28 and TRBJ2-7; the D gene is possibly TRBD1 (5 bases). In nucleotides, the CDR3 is TGTGCCAGTACGCTGGGGCGCTCCTACGAGCAGTACTTC. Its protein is CASTLGRSYEQYF.